This T cell receptor beta chain was observed in a study of blood T cell repertoires in COVID-19. Looking at the study overall: COVID-19 samples collected from the United States, Italy and Spain covered acute and convalescent phases. PBMCs, B-cell-depleted T cells, or T cells were the source of the cDNA or gDNA that made up the material.

Germline V gene lookup returns CDR1 MNHEY and CDR2 SVGAGI. The CDR3 runs to 13 residues. V was shortened by 8 bases and J by 2 bases, with 12 bases between the two germline ends. Per the original data handling: Amplification with reference gene primers provided the estimates of nucleated cell counts. The protocol was immunoSEQ multiplex PCR, while the TCRdb copy is restricted to in-frame clones and leaves out a portion. That table gives V, J and clone size, and the DNA gave D and trimming. The data show some 110,000 clones, approximately 90% seen once. The receptor was isolated from a human donor with active COVID-19. The donor label of this sample is uncertain. Sequencing was performed on peripheral blood. This chain uses TRBV6-5 with TRBJ1-2; no definite D call. The CDR3 DNA sequence: TGTGCCAGCTCCTCGACTAGCAACTATGGCTACACCTTC. Its protein product is CASSSTSNYGYTF.